This record concerns one T cell receptor beta chain sequence. V was pared by 4 bases and J by 7 bases, with 21 bases between. Germline-derived CDR1 and CDR2 are LNHDA and SQIVND (reference sequence). The CDR3 sequence is 16 residues long. This entry is derived from a study of blood T cell repertoires in COVID-19. At the level of the study: Samples came from the United States, Italy and Spain, spanning acute and convalescent COVID-19. T cells, B-cell-depleted T cells, or PBMCs supplied cDNA or gDNA.

Original analysis: Reference gene primer amplification yielded estimated nucleated cell counts. Produced via immunoSEQ multiplex PCR; TCRdb's table is partial and in-frame only. The DNA gave D and trimming, while V, J and clone size come from that table. The sample has tens of thousands of clones, 70% to 90% seen once. The clonotype comes from a man in his 70s with acute or convalescent COVID-19. This chain uses TRBV19 with TRBJ2-3; D not resolved. Sequenced material: peripheral blood. CDR3 DNA sequence: TGTGCCAGTAGTAGCCCCGACGTTGGAACAGATTATACGCAGTATTTT. It specifies CASSSPDVGTDYTQYF.